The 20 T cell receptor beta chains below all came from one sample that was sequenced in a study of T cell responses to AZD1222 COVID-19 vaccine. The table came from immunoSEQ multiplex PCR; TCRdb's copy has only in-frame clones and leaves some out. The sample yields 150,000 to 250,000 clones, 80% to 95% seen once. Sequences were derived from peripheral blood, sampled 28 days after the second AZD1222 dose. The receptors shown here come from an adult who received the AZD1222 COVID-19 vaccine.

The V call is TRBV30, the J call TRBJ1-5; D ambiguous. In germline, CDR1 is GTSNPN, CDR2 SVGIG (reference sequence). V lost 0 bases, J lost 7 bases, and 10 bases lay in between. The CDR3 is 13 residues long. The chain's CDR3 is CAWSVQAVQPQHF. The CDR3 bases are TGTGCCTGGAGTGTCCAGGCTGTCCAGCCCCAGCATTTT. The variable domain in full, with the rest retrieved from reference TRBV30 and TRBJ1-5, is SQTIHQWPATLVQPVGSPLSLECTVEGTSNPNLYWYRQAAGRGLQLLFYSVGIGQISSEVPQNLSASRPQDRQFILSSKKLLLSDSGFYLCAWSVQAVQPQHFGDGTRLSIL.

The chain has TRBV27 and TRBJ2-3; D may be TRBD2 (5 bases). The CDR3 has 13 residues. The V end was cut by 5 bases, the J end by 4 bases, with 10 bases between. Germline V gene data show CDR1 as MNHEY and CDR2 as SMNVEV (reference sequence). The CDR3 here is CASSPSSADTQYF. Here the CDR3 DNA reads TGTGCCAGCAGTCCTAGCAGCGCAGATACGCAGTATTTT.

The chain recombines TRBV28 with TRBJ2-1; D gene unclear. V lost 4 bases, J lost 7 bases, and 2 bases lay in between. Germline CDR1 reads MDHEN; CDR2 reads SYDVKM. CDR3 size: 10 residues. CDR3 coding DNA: TGTGCCAGCAGTTCGAATGAGCAGTTCTTC. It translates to CASSSNEQFF.

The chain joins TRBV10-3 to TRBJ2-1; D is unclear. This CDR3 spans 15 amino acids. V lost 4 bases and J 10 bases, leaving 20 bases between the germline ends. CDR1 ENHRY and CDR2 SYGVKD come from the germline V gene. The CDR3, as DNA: TGTGCCATCAGTGCGCTAGGGAATTTGTATTTAGAGCAGTTCTTC. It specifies CAISALGNLYLEQFF.

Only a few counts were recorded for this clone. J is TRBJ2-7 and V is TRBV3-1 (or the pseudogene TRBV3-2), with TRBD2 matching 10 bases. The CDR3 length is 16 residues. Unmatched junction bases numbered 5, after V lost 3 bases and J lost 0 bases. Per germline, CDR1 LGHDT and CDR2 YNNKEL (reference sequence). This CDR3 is CASSQGLAPSSYEQYF. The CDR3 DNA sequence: TGTGCCAGCAGCCAGGGACTAGCGCCCAGCTCCTACGAGCAGTACTTC.

The CDR3 here is CAISAGTSGRYEQFF. The CDR3 bases are TGTGCCATCAGTGCCGGGACTAGCGGCCGATATGAGCAGTTCTTC. The chain carries TRBV10-3 and TRBJ2-1; 11 nucleotides agree with TRBD2. Trimming removed 4 bases from V and 8 bases from J; junction bases left unmatched: 7. Germline V gene sequence: CDR1 ENHRY, CDR2 SYGVKD. The CDR3 spans 15 residues.

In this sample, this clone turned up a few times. The CDR3 loop reads CASSPPGHYYEQYF. The CDR3 coding sequence is TGCGCCAGCAGCCCTCCGGGACACTACTACGAGCAGTACTTC. This chain uses TRBV5-1 with TRBJ2-7; TRBD1 is a possible D gene (6 bases). Per germline, CDR1 SGHRS and CDR2 YFSETQ. Trimming removed 4 bases at V and 3 bases at J, with 14 bases between. This CDR3 contains 14 residues.

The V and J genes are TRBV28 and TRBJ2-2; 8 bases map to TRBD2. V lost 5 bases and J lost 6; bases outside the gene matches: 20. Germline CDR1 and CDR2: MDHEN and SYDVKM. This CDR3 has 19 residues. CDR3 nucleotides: TGTGCCAGCAGTCCGCCCGCGGGACTAGGGAGGGCGTACGCCGGGGAGCTGTTTTTT. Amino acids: CASSPPAGLGRAYAGELFF.

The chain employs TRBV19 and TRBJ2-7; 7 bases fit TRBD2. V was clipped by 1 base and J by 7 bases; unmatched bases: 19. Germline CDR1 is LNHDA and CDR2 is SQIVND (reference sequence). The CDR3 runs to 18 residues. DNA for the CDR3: TGTGCCAGTAGTATAGTGGGTTTGGGGGAGGGCCCCGGCGCGGAGCAGTACTTC. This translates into CASSIVGLGEGPGAEQYF.

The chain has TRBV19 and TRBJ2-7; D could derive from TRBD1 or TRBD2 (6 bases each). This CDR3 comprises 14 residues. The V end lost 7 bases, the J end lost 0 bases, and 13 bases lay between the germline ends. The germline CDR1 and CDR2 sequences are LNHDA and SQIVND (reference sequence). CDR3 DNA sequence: TGTGCCAGTACTGCGGGACACAACTCCTACGAGCAGTACTTC. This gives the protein CASTAGHNSYEQYF.

CDR3 sequence reads: CASSGDRNQPQHF. The CDR3 region has the DNA TGTGCCAGCAGCGGGGACCGTAATCAGCCCCAGCATTTT. This rearrangement joins TRBV11-2 to TRBJ1-5, with a weak D call TRBD1 (5 bases). Trimming removed 5 bases at V and 4 bases at J, with 9 bases between. Germline V gives CDR1 SGHAT, CDR2 FQNNGV. The length of the CDR3 is 13 residues.

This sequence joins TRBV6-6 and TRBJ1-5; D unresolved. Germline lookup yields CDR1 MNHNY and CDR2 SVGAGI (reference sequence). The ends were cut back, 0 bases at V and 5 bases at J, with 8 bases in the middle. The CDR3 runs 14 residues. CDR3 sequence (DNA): TGTGCCAGCAGTTACTCGACTGTAGATCAGCCCCAGCATTTT. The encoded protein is CASSYSTVDQPQHF.

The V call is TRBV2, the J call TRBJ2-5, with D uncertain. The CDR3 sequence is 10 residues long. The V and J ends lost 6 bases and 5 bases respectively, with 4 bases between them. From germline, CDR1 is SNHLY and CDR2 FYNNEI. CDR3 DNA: TGTGCCAGCAGAATCGAGACCCAGTACTTC. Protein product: CASRIETQYF.

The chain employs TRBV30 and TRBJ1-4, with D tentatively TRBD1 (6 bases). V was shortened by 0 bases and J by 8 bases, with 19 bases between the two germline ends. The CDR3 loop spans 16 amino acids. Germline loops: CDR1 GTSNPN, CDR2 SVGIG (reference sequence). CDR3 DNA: TGTGCCTGGAGTGTACCTAGGGGGGGACCATCGGAAAAACTGTTTTTT. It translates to CAWSVPRGGPSEKLFF.

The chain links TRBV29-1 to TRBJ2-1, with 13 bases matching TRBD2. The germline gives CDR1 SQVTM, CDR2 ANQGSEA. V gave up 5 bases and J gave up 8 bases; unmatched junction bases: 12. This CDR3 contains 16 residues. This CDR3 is CSVRGLAGEGTDEQFF. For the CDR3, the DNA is TGCAGCGTTCGCGGACTAGCGGGAGAAGGGACGGATGAGCAGTTCTTC.

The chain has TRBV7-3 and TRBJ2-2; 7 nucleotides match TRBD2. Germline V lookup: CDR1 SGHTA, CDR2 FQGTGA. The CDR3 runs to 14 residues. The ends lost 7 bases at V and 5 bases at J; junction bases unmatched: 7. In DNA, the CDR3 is TGTGCCAGCAAGACCCTAGCGGATACCGGGGAGCTGTTTTTT. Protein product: CASKTLADTGELFF.

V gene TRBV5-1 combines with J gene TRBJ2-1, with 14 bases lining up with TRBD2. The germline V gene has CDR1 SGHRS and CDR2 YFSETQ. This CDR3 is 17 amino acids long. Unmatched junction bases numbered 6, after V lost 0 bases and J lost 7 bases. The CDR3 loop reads CASSLAGTSGGRNEQFF. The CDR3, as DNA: TGCGCCAGCAGCTTGGCTGGGACTAGCGGGGGCAGAAATGAGCAGTTCTTC.

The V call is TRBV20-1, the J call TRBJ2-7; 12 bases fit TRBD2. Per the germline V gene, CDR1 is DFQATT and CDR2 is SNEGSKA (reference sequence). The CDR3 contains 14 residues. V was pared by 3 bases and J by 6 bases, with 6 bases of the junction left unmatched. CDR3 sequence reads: CSASTSGRTGEQYF. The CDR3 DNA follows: TGCAGTGCTAGTACTAGCGGGAGGACGGGCGAGCAGTACTTC.

Here the CDR3 DNA reads TGTGCCAGCAGCTCCAGAACCGGGACTAGCGGAAGAGGGACCCAGTACTTC. Its protein is CASSSRTGTSGRGTQYF. The chain has TRBV5-5 and TRBJ2-5; 11 bases align to TRBD2. After removal of 3 bases from V and 7 bases from J, the junction contained 14 bases not matched to a gene. The CDR3 sequence is 17 residues long. Germline CDR1 is SGHKS and CDR2 is YYEKEE (reference sequence).

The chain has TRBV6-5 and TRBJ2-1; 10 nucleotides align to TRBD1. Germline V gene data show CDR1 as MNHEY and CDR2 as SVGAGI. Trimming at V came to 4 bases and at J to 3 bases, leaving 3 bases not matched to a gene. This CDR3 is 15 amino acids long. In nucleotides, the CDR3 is TGTGCCAGCAGTTTCCGGACAGGGGGCTACAATGAGCAGTTCTTC. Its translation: CASSFRTGGYNEQFF.